This TCR beta chain stems from a study of T cell changes during pregnancy in multiple sclerosis. Generated by immunoSEQ multiplex PCR, the TCRdb table keeps only in-frame clones and is missing some. Here the sample spans tens of thousands of clones, about 91% being singletons. This sequence was found in a female donor with multiple sclerosis, enrolled in a pregnancy study. The sample in question was peripheral blood, obtained before pregnancy.

CDR3 sequence reads: CASSRRWASTDTQYF. The CDR3 DNA reads TGCGCCAGCAGCCGTAGGTGGGCTAGCACAGATACGCAGTATTTT. The V call is TRBV23-1, the J call TRBJ2-3; D is unclear. TRBV23-1 is treated as an ORF (open reading frame) with a function not yet certain. Trimming removed 6 bases from V and 0 bases from J, with 13 bases in between. This CDR3 is 15 amino acids long.